A single sample gave rise to the 20 T cell receptor beta chains below, sequenced in a study of glioma-infiltrating T cells after dendritic cell vaccination. Time point here: after dendritic cell vaccination, including at tumor progression/relapse. Measured with immunoSEQ multiplex PCR; TCRdb has only the in-frame clones, and not every one. The sample consists of approximately 24,000 clones, 89% of them appearing once. This specimen consisted of blood, obtained after dendritic cell vaccination. The receptor set was obtained from a human donor with glioblastoma.

The V and J genes are TRBV5-1 and TRBJ2-3, with 10 bases aligning to TRBD2. CDR3 length: 16 residues. Trimming took 7 bases from V and 2 from J; bases not matched to a gene: 10. Germline CDR1 and CDR2: SGHRS and YFSETQ. CDR3 sequence reads: CASRSGSGGPTDTQYF. CDR3 DNA: TGCGCCAGCCGGAGCGGTAGCGGGGGGCCCACAGATACGCAGTATTTT.

The CDR3 sequence is CASDKQGARQPQHF. CDR3 coding DNA: TGTGCCAGCGATAAACAGGGGGCCCGGCAGCCCCAGCATTTT. The rearrangement joins TRBV2 to TRBJ1-5; 9 nucleotides align to TRBD1. V gave up 8 bases and J gave up 7 bases; unmatched junction bases: 9. This CDR3 contains 14 residues. Looked up from germline, CDR1 is SNHLY and CDR2 is FYNNEI.

J is TRBJ1-2 and V is TRBV18; 10 nucleotides agree with TRBD1. This CDR3 contains 12 residues. J lost 8 bases, V lost 5 bases, and 2 bases had no gene match. CDR1 and CDR2 (germline): KGHSH, LQKENI. The CDR3 region has the DNA TGTGCCAGCTCATTGGACAGGGGGGGCTACACCTTC. Protein sequence: CASSLDRGGYTF.

This rearrangement joins TRBV25-1 to TRBJ1-2, with a tentative D call TRBD1 (5 bases). With 4 bases removed from V and 2 bases from J, the gap between germline ends came to 14 bases. The CDR3 covers 15 residues. Germline V gene lookup returns CDR1 MGHDK and CDR2 SYGVNS. The CDR3 reads CASSGTGGRNYGYTF. The CDR3 nucleotides are TGTGCCAGCAGTGGCACGGGGGGGAGGAACTATGGCTACACCTTC.

The rearrangement joins TRBV27 to TRBJ2-4; possible D gene TRBD2, 5 bases. Trimming removed 0 bases at V and 0 bases at J, with 9 bases between. Looked up from germline, CDR1 is MNHEY and CDR2 is SMNVEV (reference sequence). This CDR3 contains 16 residues. The CDR3 DNA follows: TGTGCCAGCAGTTTATCGGGGAGCCTAGCCAAAAACATTCAGTACTTC. This translates into CASSLSGSLAKNIQYF.

This rearrangement joins TRBV5-1 to TRBJ2-1; D is possibly TRBD2 (7 bases). Per the germline V gene, CDR1 is SGHRS and CDR2 is YFSETQ. V was pared by 8 bases and J by 0 bases, with 18 bases between. The CDR3 totals 16 residues. DNA of the CDR3: TGCGCCAGTAGTGGGGGGGCGACCAGCTCCTACAATGAGCAGTTCTTC. Translation: CASSGGATSSYNEQFF.

The chain employs TRBV15 and TRBJ2-1; TRBD2 is a possible D gene (7 bases). CDR1 is LNHNV and CDR2 is YYDKDF in the germline V gene (reference sequence). Trimming cost V 3 bases and J 11 bases, with 11 bases left between them. There are 12 residues in the CDR3. CDR3: CATSSYGGQQFF. The CDR3, as DNA: TGTGCCACCAGCAGTTACGGGGGGCAGCAGTTCTTC.

V gene TRBV6-1 combines with J gene TRBJ1-2; D ambiguous. CDR3 size: 14 residues. The germline CDR1 and CDR2 sequences are MNHNS and SASEGT. V lost 0 bases and J lost 4, with 9 bases in between. The CDR3 DNA follows: TGTGCCAGCAGTGAAGCGCGAAGTCCCTATGGCTACACCTTC. Its translation is CASSEARSPYGYTF.

As concerns this clone: An end of the junction differs from the germline gene, which may be a read error. CDR3 sequence: CASSHDRGTGNTTYF. CDR3 coding DNA: TGTGCCAGCAGCCACGACAGGGGGACTGGAAACACCACATATTTT. The V call is TRBV6-5, the J call TRBJ1-3; 9 positions match TRBD1. Germline assignment: CDR1 MNHEY and CDR2 SVGAGI. CDR3 length equals 15 residues.

The J gene is TRBJ2-7, the V gene TRBV18, with 7 nucleotides matching TRBD1. J lost 2 bases, V lost 2 bases, and 6 bases had no gene match. This CDR3 is built from 15 residues. CDR1 is KGHSH and CDR2 is LQKENI in the germline V gene. CDR3 DNA sequence: TGTGCCAGCTCACCAGGGGCAGACAGGGCCTACGAGCAGTACTTC. Translation gives CASSPGADRAYEQYF.

The chain employs TRBV27 and TRBJ1-5; TRBD1 matches 7 bases. Germline lookup yields CDR1 MNHEY and CDR2 SMNVEV (reference sequence). The V segment lost 5 bases and the J segment 4 bases; nucleotides outside the gene matches: 5. CDR3 length: 14 residues. The CDR3 here is CASSRGTVNQPQHF. CDR3 nucleotide sequence: TGTGCCAGCAGTCGAGGGACAGTTAATCAGCCCCAGCATTTT.

J is TRBJ2-3 and V is TRBV6-1, with D unresolved. This CDR3 is built from 16 residues. V was trimmed by 1 base and J by 0 bases, leaving 11 bases between them. The germline V gene encodes CDR1 MNHNS and CDR2 SASEGT. CDR3 loop: CASSEVYSVSTDTQYF. CDR3 sequence (DNA): TGTGCCAGCAGTGAAGTTTACAGTGTTAGCACAGATACGCAGTATTTT.

The CDR3 bases are TGCGCCAGCAGCCCCCGGACAGGGGCGGGAGAGACCCAGTACTTC. It yields the protein CASSPRTGAGETQYF. The genes are TRBV5-1 and TRBJ2-5; 9 nucleotides match TRBD1. V was clipped by 4 bases and J by 4 bases; unmatched bases: 8. The CDR3 has 15 residues. CDR1 is SGHRS and CDR2 is YFSETQ in the germline V gene.

CDR3 loop: CASTMRGQSYGYTF. The CDR3, as DNA: TGTGCCAGCACGATGCGGGGACAGTCATATGGCTACACCTTC. The J gene is TRBJ1-2, the V gene TRBV6-1, with TRBD1 identical over 7 bases. There are 14 residues in the CDR3. Trimming at V came to 7 bases and at J to 5 bases, leaving 10 bases not matched to a gene. CDR1 is MNHNS, CDR2 SASEGT, per germline.

This clone was seen once. This chain connects TRBV6-1 to TRBJ2-1; 9 bases are shared with TRBD2. After removal of 7 bases from V and 6 bases from J, the junction contained 4 bases not matched to a gene. This CDR3 region has 13 residues. Germline V gene lookup returns CDR1 MNHNS and CDR2 SASEGT. The CDR3 region has the DNA TGTGCCAGCAAGGCGGGGGGGCGCAATGAGCAGTTCTTC. Amino acids: CASKAGGRNEQFF.

Points on this clone: One junction end does not reproduce the germline sequence, and a read error may be involved. V and J are TRBV19 and TRBJ1-4; D perhaps matches TRBD1 (6 bases). The CDR3 has 15 residues. The germline gives CDR1 LNHDA, CDR2 SQIVND (reference sequence). The CDR3 DNA follows: TGTGCCAGTAGTTCCGGGGGGGCACAGATTGAAAAACTGCTTTTT. Translation gives CASSSGGAQIEKLLF.

The chain has TRBV5-1 and TRBJ2-1, with 9 bases matching TRBD1. The CDR3 covers 13 residues. Germline V gives CDR1 SGHRS, CDR2 YFSETQ. The junction had 6 bases not matched to a gene; V was cut back by 4 bases and J by 10 bases. Here the CDR3 DNA reads TGCGCCAGCAGCCCGGACAGGGGAGAAGAGCAGTTCTTC. Translation: CASSPDRGEEQFF.

This chain links TRBV19 with TRBJ2-6; 10 nucleotides match TRBD1. The junction had 4 bases not matched to a gene; V was cut back by 4 bases and J by 4 bases. Germline loops: CDR1 LNHDA, CDR2 SQIVND (reference sequence). The CDR3 length is 16 residues. The CDR3 region is CASSRDRGVGANVLTF. The CDR3 DNA reads as TGTGCCAGTAGTAGGGACAGGGGAGTCGGGGCCAACGTCCTGACTTTC.

The chain employs TRBV19 and TRBJ1-2; maybe TRBD1 (5 bases). CDR1 LNHDA and CDR2 SQIVND come from the germline V gene (reference sequence). V lost 3 bases to trimming and J lost 0 bases, with 11 bases between them. The CDR3 is 15 amino acids. As DNA, the CDR3 is TGTGCCAGTAGTATTCAAGCAGGGCCTAACTATGGCTACACCTTC. Translated, it gives CASSIQAGPNYGYTF.

The chain joins TRBV5-1 to TRBJ1-2, with 7 nucleotides matching TRBD1. Germline V gives CDR1 SGHRS, CDR2 YFSETQ. This CDR3 is built from 16 residues. V was pared by 2 bases and J by 3 bases, with 10 bases of the junction left unmatched. The CDR3 protein is CASSLGTVSTHYGYTF. The CDR3 nucleotides are TGCGCCAGCAGCTTAGGGACAGTCTCTACCCACTATGGCTACACCTTC.